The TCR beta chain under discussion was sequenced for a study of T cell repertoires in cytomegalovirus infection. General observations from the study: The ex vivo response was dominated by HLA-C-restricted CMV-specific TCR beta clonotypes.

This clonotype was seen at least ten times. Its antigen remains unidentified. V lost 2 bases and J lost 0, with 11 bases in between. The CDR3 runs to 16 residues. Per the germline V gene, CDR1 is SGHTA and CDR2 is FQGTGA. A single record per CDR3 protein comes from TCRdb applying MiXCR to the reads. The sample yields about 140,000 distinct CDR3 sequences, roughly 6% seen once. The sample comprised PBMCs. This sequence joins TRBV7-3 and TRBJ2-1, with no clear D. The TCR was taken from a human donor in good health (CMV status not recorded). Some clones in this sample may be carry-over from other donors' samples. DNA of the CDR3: TGTGCCAGCAGCTTATTCAGACTGAGCTCCTACAATGAGCAGTTCTTC. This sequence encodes CASSLFRLSSYNEQFF.